What follows describes a single TCR beta chain. Antigen unknown. This entry is derived from a study of T cell repertoires in cytomegalovirus infection. Overall study: Used in the study were CMV epitopes, some recently identified and HLA-C-restricted, others well-studied and HLA-B-restricted. Public TCR beta signatures provided an indication of both CMV infection and a matching HLA type.

V was cut by 5 bases and J by 4 bases, with 11 bases left in between. The CDR3 spans 13 residues. The germline V gene has CDR1 SGHTA and CDR2 FQGNSA. A single record per CDR3 protein comes from TCRdb applying MiXCR to the reads. In the table there are about a million distinct CDR3 sequences, less than 35% of which are singletons. Sample: cultured CD8+ T cells from PBMCs, taken from culture after CMV antigen stimulation. The TCR originated in a human donor in good health (CMV status not recorded). Some clones in this sample may be carry-over from other donors' samples. This chain uses TRBV7-2 with TRBJ2-5; no clear D gene. CDR3 in amino acids: CASSPWQRETQYF. For the CDR3, the DNA is TGTGCCAGCAGCCCCTGGCAACGAGAGACCCAGTACTTC.